This entry is about one T cell receptor beta chain. A read error may produce the germline difference seen at one junction end. The record originates from a study of CD8 T cells in Susac syndrome. The CD8+ and CD4+ T cells were negatively isolated, with the TEMRA cells enriched by FACS. Germline-derived CDR1 and CDR2 are SSHAT and FNYEAQ (reference sequence). CDR3 size: 13 residues. With random hexamers, about 0.45 to 1 ug RNA was reverse transcribed. A multiplex approach, immunoSEQ multiplex PCR, amplified TCR beta CDR3 across 54 Vbeta and 13 Jbeta. TCRdb itself ran the immunoSEQ multiplex PCR reads through MiXCR, one entry per CDR3 protein. The sample holds 300,000 or so distinct CDR3 sequences, 92% seen once.

The sequencing sample was made of CD4+ T cells from PBMCs. The rearrangement joins TRBV7-7 to TRBJ2-5, with D maybe TRBD2 (5 bases). This TCR derives from a human donor with multiple sclerosis. The CDR3 loop reads CASSLAMVETQYF. The DNA for the CDR3 is TGTGCTAGCAGCTTAGCGATGGTGGAGACCCAGTACTTC.